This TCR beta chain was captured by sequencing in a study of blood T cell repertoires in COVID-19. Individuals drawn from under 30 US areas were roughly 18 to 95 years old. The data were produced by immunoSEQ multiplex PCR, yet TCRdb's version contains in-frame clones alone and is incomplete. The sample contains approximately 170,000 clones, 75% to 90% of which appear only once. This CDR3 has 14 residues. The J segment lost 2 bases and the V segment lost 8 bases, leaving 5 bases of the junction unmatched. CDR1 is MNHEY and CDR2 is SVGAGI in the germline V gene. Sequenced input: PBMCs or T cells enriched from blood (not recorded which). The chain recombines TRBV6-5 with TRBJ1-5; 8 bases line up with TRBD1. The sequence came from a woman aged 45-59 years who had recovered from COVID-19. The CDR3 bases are TGTGCCAGCTGGGGGGGACAGGGCAATCAGCCCCAGCATTTT. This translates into CASWGGQGNQPQHF.